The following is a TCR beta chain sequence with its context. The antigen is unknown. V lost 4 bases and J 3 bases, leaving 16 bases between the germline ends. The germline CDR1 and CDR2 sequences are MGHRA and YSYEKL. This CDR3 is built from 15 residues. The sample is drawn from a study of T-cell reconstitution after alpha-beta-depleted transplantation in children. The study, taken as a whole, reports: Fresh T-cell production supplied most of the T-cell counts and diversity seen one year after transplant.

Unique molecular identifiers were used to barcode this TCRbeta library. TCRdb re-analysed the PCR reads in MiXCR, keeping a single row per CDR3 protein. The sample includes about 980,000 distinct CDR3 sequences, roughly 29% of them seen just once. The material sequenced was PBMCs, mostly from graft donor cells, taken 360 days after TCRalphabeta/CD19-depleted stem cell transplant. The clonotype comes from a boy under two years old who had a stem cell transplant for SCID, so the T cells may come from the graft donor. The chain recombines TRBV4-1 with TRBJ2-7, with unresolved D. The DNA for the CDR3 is TGCGCCAGCAGCCGCGGATTCCTACGGGTCTACGAGCAGTACTTC. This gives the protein CASSRGFLRVYEQYF.